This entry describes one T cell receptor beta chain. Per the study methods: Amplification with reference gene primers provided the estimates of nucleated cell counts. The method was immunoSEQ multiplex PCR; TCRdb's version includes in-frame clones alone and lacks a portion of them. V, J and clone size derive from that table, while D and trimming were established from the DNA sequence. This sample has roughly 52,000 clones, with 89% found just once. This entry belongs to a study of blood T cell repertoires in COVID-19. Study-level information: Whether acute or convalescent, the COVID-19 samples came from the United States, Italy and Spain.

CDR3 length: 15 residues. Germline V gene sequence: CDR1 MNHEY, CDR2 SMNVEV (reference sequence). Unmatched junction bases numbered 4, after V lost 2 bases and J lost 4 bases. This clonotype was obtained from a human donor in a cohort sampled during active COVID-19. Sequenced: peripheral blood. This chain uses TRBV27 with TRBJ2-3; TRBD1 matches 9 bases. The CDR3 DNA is TGTGCCAGCAGTTTAGGGACAGGGTGGGCAGATACGCAGTATTTT. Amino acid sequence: CASSLGTGWADTQYF.